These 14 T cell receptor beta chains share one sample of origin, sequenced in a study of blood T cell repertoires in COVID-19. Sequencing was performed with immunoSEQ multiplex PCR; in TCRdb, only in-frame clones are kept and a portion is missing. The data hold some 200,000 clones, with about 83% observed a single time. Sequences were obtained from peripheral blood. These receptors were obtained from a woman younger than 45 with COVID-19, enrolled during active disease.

CDR3 amino acids: CASTLAGPTGELFF. The CDR3 coding sequence is TGTGCCAGCACCCTAGCGGGGCCCACCGGGGAGCTGTTTTTT. V is TRBV6-5 and J is TRBJ2-2, with 9 bases aligning to TRBD2. V shed 7 bases and J 4 bases; nucleotides not matched to a gene: 4. Germline-derived CDR1 and CDR2 are MNHEY and SVGAGI. The CDR3 contains 14 residues.

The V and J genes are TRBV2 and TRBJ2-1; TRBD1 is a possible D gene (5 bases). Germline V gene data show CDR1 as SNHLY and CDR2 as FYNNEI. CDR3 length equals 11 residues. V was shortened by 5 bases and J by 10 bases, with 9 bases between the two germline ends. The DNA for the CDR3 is TGTGCCAGCAGTCCGACAGAGGAGCAGTTCTTC. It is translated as CASSPTEEQFF.

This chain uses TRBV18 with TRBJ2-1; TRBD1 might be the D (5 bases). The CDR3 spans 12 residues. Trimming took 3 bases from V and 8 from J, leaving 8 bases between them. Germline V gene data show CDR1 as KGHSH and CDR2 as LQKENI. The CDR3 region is CASSPQGDEQFF. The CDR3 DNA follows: TGTGCCAGCTCACCTCAAGGGGATGAGCAGTTCTTC.

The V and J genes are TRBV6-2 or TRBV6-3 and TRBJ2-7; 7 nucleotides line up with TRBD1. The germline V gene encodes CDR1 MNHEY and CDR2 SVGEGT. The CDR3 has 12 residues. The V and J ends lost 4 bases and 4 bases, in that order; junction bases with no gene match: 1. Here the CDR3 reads CASSLDRYEQYF. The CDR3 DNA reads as TGTGCCAGCAGTTTGGACAGGTACGAGCAGTACTTC.

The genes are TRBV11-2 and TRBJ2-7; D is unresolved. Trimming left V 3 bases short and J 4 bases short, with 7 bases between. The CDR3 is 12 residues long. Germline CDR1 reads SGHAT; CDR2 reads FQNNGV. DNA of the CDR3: TGTGCCAGCAGCTTCGGGTCGTACGAGCAGTACTTC. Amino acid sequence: CASSFGSYEQYF. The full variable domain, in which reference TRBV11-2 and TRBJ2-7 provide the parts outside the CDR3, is EAGVAQSPRYKIIEKRQSVAFWCNPISGHATLYWYQQILGQGPKLLIQFQNNGVVDDSQLPKDRFSAERLKGVDSTLKIQPAKLEDSAVYLCASSFGSYEQYFGPGTRLTVT.

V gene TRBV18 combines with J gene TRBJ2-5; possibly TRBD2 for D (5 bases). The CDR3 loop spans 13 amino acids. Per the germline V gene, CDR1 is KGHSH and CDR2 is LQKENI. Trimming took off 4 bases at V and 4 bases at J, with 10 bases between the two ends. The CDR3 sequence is CASSQLAGETQYF. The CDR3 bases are TGTGCCAGCTCACAGTTGGCGGGAGAGACCCAGTACTTC.

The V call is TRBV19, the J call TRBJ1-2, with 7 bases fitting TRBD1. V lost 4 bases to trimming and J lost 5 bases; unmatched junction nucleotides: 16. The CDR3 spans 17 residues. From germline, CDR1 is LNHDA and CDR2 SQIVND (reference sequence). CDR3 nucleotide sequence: TGTGCCAGTAGTACCAGGGCCCCAGGACAGGCGAGATATGGCTACACCTTC. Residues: CASSTRAPGQARYGYTF.

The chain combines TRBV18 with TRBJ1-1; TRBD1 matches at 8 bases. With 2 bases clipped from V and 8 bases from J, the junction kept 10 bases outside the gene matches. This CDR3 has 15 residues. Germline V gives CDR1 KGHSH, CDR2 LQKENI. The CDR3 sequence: CASSPSGTGAAEAFF. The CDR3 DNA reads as TGTGCCAGCTCACCATCCGGGACAGGAGCTGCGGAAGCTTTCTTT.

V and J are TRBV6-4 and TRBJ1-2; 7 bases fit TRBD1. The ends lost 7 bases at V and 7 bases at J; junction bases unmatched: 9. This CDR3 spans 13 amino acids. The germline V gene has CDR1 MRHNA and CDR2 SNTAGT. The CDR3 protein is CASTGQVSLGYTF. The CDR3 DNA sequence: TGTGCCAGCACCGGACAGGTCTCCCTTGGCTACACCTTC.

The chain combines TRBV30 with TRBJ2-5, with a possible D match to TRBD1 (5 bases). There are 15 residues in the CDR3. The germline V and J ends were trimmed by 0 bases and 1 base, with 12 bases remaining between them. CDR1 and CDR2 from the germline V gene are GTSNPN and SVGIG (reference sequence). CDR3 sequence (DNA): TGTGCCTGGAGTGTATGGGGCAGCTCCCAAGAGACCCAGTACTTC. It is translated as CAWSVWGSSQETQYF.

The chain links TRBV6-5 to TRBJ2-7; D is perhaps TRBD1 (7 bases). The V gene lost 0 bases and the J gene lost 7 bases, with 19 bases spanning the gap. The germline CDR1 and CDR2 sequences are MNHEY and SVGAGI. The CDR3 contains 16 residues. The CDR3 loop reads CASSYSSPGGPGEQYF. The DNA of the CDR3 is TGTGCCAGCAGTTACTCGAGCCCAGGGGGGCCAGGGGAGCAGTACTTC.

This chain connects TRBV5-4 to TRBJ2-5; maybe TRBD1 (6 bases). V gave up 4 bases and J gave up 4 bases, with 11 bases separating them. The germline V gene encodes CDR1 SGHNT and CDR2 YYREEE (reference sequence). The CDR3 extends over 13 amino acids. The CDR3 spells CASSRTGRETQYF. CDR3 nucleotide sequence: TGTGCCAGCAGCCGCACAGGGCGAGAGACCCAGTACTTC.

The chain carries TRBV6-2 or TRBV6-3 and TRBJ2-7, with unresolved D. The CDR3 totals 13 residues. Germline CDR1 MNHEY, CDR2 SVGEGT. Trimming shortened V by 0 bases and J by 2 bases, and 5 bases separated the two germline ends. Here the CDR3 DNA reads TGTGCCAGCAGTTACTCTAGTCCCTACGAGCAGTACTTC. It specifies CASSYSSPYEQYF.

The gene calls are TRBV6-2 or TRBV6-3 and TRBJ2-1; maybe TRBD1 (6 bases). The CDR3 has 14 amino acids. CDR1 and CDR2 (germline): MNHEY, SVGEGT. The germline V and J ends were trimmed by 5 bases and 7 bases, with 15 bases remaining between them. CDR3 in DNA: TGTGCCAGCAGTCGGTGGACAGTTCAAAATGAGCAGTTCTTC. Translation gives CASSRWTVQNEQFF.